This T cell receptor beta chain was recorded in a study of graft-versus-host responses after intestinal transplantation. Study background: In this cohort, recipients had multivisceral, liver-intestinal, or isolated intestinal transplants. Each patient got anti-thymocyte globulin induction, then tacrolimus and steroids for around three years.

The CDR3 consists of 13 residues. Trimming at V came to 5 bases and at J to 6 bases, leaving 4 bases not matched to a gene. Germline lookup yields CDR1 MGHRA and CDR2 YSYEKL. Only in-frame clones appear in the TCRdb table, and some are missing; sequencing was by immunoSEQ multiplex PCR. The profile shows approximately 85,000 clones, around 93% of them singletons. Details on this clone: Its matching antigen is unknown.

Study-level results: Among recipient marrow samples, GvH clones were found; some appeared first in ileum or blood.

Specimen: unstimulated CD8+ T cells sorted from spleen or lymph node cells, collected before transplant. This sequence joins TRBV4-1 and TRBJ2-1, with TRBD1 identical over 7 bases. This clonotype was sampled from a human donor who was the organ donor for an intestinal transplant. The CDR3, as DNA: TGCGCCAGCAGCGTAACAGGGGCCAATGAGCAGTTCTTC. Translation gives CASSVTGANEQFF.